This entry features one TCR beta chain sequence. Authors' analysis steps: For nucleated cells, counts were estimated from reference gene primer amplification. Repertoires were generated with immunoSEQ multiplex PCR, while TCRdb's copy carries only in-frame clones and drops some. The DNA gave D and trimming, while V, J and clone size come from that table. The sample contains 150,000 to 180,000 clones, about 90% of which appear only once. V was pared by 3 bases and J by 10 bases, with 3 bases of the junction left unmatched. Germline CDR1 is SGHTA and CDR2 is FQGTGA. The CDR3 covers 12 residues. This specimen comes from a study of blood T cell repertoires in COVID-19. On the study more broadly: Sites across the United States, Italy and Spain contributed samples from acute and convalescent COVID-19. Sources were T cells, B-cell-depleted T cells, or PBMCs; the material itself was cDNA or gDNA.

The chain employs TRBV7-3 and TRBJ2-1, with 7 bases matching TRBD1. The clonotype comes from a man aged 50 to 59 with acute or convalescent COVID-19. Sequencing was done on a sample of peripheral blood. CDR3 loop: CASSLTGHEQFF. CDR3 nucleotide sequence: TGTGCCAGCAGCTTGACAGGGCACGAGCAGTTCTTC. Complete variable domain (other parts from reference TRBV7-3 and TRBJ2-1): GAGVSQTPSNKVTEKGKYVELRCDPISGHTALYWYRQSLGQGPEFLIYFQGTGAADDSGLPNDRFFAVRPEGSVSTLKIQRTERGDSAVYLCASSLTGHEQFFGPGTRLTVL.